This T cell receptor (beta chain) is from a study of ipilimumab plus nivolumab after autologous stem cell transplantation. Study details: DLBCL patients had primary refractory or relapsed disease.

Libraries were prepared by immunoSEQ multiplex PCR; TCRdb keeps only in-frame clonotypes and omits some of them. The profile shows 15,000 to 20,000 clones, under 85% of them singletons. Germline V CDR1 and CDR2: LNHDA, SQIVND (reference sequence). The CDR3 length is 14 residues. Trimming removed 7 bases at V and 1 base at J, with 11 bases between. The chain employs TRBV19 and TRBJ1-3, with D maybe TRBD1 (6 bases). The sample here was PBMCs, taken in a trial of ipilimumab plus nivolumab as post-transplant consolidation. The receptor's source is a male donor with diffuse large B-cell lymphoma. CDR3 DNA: TGTGCCAGTACCTGGGACACATCTGGAAACACCATATATTTT. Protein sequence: CASTWDTSGNTIYF.